This TCR beta chain was obtained from a study of blood T cell repertoires in COVID-19. About the study: The study drew acute and convalescent COVID-19 samples from the United States, Italy and Spain.

Germline V gene sequence: CDR1 MGHRA, CDR2 YSYEKL. J was trimmed by 2 bases and V by 2 bases; bases with no gene match: 2. The CDR3 spans 16 residues. Data came from immunoSEQ multiplex PCR; TCRdb stores just in-frame clones and leaves some out. The data hold around 70,000 clones, with more than 80% observed a single time. The receptor was isolated from a man younger than 40 with acute or convalescent COVID-19. Sequences were obtained from peripheral blood. The genes are TRBV4-1 and TRBJ1-5, with 11 bases matching TRBD1. The CDR3 loop is CASSQLGQGGNQPQHF. For the CDR3, the DNA is TGCGCCAGCAGCCAATTGGGACAGGGGGGCAATCAGCCCCAGCATTTT.